What follows are 17 T cell receptor beta chains derived from one specimen sequenced in a study of T cell repertoires in cytomegalovirus infection. TCRdb recomputed calls from the reads with MiXCR, one row per CDR3 protein. The data contain approximately 500,000 distinct CDR3 sequences, roughly 10% of them singletons. Input material: PBMCs. Receptors were obtained from a human donor in good health (CMV status not recorded). Some clones in this sample may be carry-over from other donors' samples.

The chain couples TRBV2 to TRBJ1-5; TRBD1 matches at 8 bases. The V gene end was trimmed by 3 bases and the J gene end by 4 bases; junction bases not matched to a gene: 8. CDR1 is SNHLY, CDR2 FYNNEI, per germline. CDR3 size: 16 residues. Here the CDR3 DNA reads TGTGCCAGCAGTGATAGGACAGGGTCGAGGAATCAGCCCCAGCATTTT. It yields the protein CASSDRTGSRNQPQHF.

The sample holds many counts of this clonotype. The rearrangement links TRBV20-1 to TRBJ2-7; TRBD1 might be the D (7 bases). Per the germline V gene, CDR1 is DFQATT and CDR2 is SNEGSKA (reference sequence). The V gene lost 7 bases and the J gene lost 6 bases, with 19 bases spanning the gap. CDR3 length equals 13 residues. The DNA for the CDR3 is TGCAGTGTTACCCAGGGGGGAGCGGGCGAGCAGTACTTC. Its translation: CSVTQGGAGEQYF.

This clonotype was counted once. The chain carries TRBV29-1 and TRBJ2-3, with D perhaps matching TRBD1 (5 bases). The length of the CDR3 is 13 residues. Germline V gene data show CDR1 as SQVTM and CDR2 as ANQGSEA. V shed 2 bases and J shed 3 bases, with 9 bases lying between them. The CDR3 coding sequence is TGCAGCGTTGAAAAGGGGAAGACAGATACGCAGTATTTT. Encoded protein: CSVEKGKTDTQYF.

Ten or more counts support this clonotype. DNA of the CDR3: TGTGCCAGCACCCCTTTCCGGGGGGGCCTATATACGCAGTATTTT. Translated: CASTPFRGGLYTQYF. J is TRBJ2-3 and V is TRBV12-3 or TRBV12-4; 8 bases agree with TRBD2. Losses at the gene ends were 7 bases for V and 7 bases for J; bases not matched to a gene: 13. CDR3 length equals 15 residues.

This clonotype was detected only a few times. This rearrangement joins TRBV5-5 to TRBJ2-5; D not certain. Between the trimmed V and J ends, which lost 4 bases and 5 bases, there was a span of 12 bases. The CDR3 spans 13 residues. The germline gives CDR1 SGHKS, CDR2 YYEKEE (reference sequence). The CDR3: CASSPTRLETQYF. The CDR3, as DNA: TGTGCCAGCAGCCCCACAAGGTTGGAGACCCAGTACTTC.

This clonotype was found many times. The CDR3 protein is CASSLGSGDFGAQYF. The CDR3 DNA sequence: TGTGCCAGCAGCTTAGGTAGCGGGGACTTCGGCGCGCAGTACTTC. The chain joins TRBV7-2 to TRBJ2-7; 8 bases are a match to TRBD2. Per germline, CDR1 SGHTA and CDR2 FQGNSA. The CDR3 sequence is 15 residues long. Trimming removed 1 base from V and 9 bases from J; junction bases left unmatched: 11.

V usage is TRBV10-3 and J usage is TRBJ1-2, with TRBD1 as a possible D gene (6 bases). The CDR3 extends over 11 amino acids. V dropped 8 bases and J dropped 3 bases, with 7 bases sitting between them. Germline CDR1 reads ENHRY; CDR2 reads SYGVKD. The DNA for the CDR3 is TGTGCCATCTGGACAGACTATGGCTACACCTTC. This translates into CAIWTDYGYTF.

The V and J genes are TRBV20-1 and TRBJ2-3; D is possibly TRBD1 or TRBD2 (5 bases each). This CDR3 has 16 amino acids. V was cut by 0 bases and J by 0 bases, with 13 bases left in between. Per germline, CDR1 DFQATT and CDR2 SNEGSKA (reference sequence). CDR3 DNA sequence: TGCAGTGCTAGAGATCGAGTACGGGGCAGCACAGATACGCAGTATTTT. Translating gives CSARDRVRGSTDTQYF.

This clonotype was detected ten times or more. Here the CDR3 reads CASSLEGTDLYEQYF. CDR3 coding DNA: TGTGCCAGCAGCTTAGAGGGGACGGACCTCTACGAGCAGTACTTC. The rearrangement links TRBV11-2 to TRBJ2-7, with D perhaps assigned TRBD1 or TRBD2 (5 bases each). V was clipped by 0 bases and J by 3 bases, with 12 bases between them. The V gene's germline CDR1 is SGHAT and CDR2 FQNNGV. CDR3 length: 15 residues.

This clonotype was detected only a few times. V gene TRBV29-1 combines with J gene TRBJ2-5; TRBD1 agrees at 8 bases. The CDR3 is 13 residues long. Per germline, CDR1 SQVTM and CDR2 ANQGSEA. The junction had 6 bases not matched to a gene; V was cut back by 6 bases and J by 3 bases. CDR3 region: CSVERQGKETQYF. The CDR3 DNA follows: TGCAGCGTGGAGCGACAGGGGAAAGAGACCCAGTACTTC.

The rearrangement links TRBV4-2 to TRBJ1-2, with 9 bases aligning to TRBD1. Germline CDR1 and CDR2: LGHNA and YNFKEQ. The length of the CDR3 is 15 residues. V was pared by 6 bases and J by 8 bases, with 13 bases of the junction left unmatched. CDR3 sequence: CASSLSAGTGIGYTF. CDR3 sequence (DNA): TGTGCCAGCAGTCTTAGCGCCGGGACAGGGATCGGCTACACCTTC.

This clonotype was recorded once. This could be a read error, since a much larger clone is one nucleotide away. The chain links TRBV15 to TRBJ2-2; tentatively, D is TRBD2 (6 bases). There are 16 residues in the CDR3. Germline CDR1 is LNHNV and CDR2 is YYDKDF (reference sequence). CDR3 sequence: CATSRDGTTVTGGLFF. CDR3 nucleotides: TGTGCCACCAGCAGAGATGGCACTACCGTGACCGGGGGGCTGTTTTTT.

This clonotype came up many times. The rearrangement uses TRBV7-9 and TRBJ2-1; the D gene is possibly TRBD1 (5 bases). The ends were cut back, 9 bases at V and 5 bases at J, with 17 bases in the middle. The CDR3 is 14 residues long. CDR1 is SEHNR and CDR2 is FQNEAQ in the germline V gene (reference sequence). Here the CDR3 DNA reads TGTGCCAGTCCCATGAGCGACAGCCACAATGAGCAGTTCTTC. Translation gives CASPMSDSHNEQFF.

This clonotype has only a few counts. DNA of the CDR3: TGTGCCAGCACAGGGGGCCGATACGAGCAGTACTTC. It codes for CASTGGRYEQYF. The chain carries TRBV28 and TRBJ2-7, with 8 bases that match TRBD1. V lost 7 bases and J lost 4; bases outside the gene matches: 3. Germline V CDR1 and CDR2: MDHEN, SYDVKM. This CDR3 is built from 12 residues. Full variable domain (remainder filled in from reference TRBV28 and TRBJ2-7): DVKVTQSSRYLVKRTGEKVFLECVQDMDHENMFWYRQDPGLGLRLIYFSYDVKMKEKGDIPEGYSVSREKKERFSLILESASTNQTSMYLCASTGGRYEQYFGPGTRLTVT.

This clonotype was seen ten or more times. The chain links TRBV25-1 to TRBJ2-1; 7 bases align to TRBD2. V shed 6 bases, J shed 6 bases, and the junction held 8 bases outside the gene matches. In germline, CDR1 is MGHDK, CDR2 SYGVNS. The CDR3 loop spans 14 amino acids. CDR3 DNA: TGTGCCAGCAGCGGGGGGACTATGGTCAATGAGCAGTTCTTC. This translates into CASSGGTMVNEQFF.

This clonotype was seen at least ten times. The chain is built from TRBV7-9 and TRBJ2-5, with TRBD1 matching over 7 bases. Germline V gene lookup returns CDR1 SEHNR and CDR2 FQNEAQ (reference sequence). The CDR3 extends over 14 amino acids. Unmatched junction bases numbered 1, after V lost 1 base and J lost 2 bases. CDR3 in DNA: TGTGCCAGCAGCTTAGTGGGACAGCAAGAGACCCAGTACTTC. Translating it yields CASSLVGQQETQYF.

This clonotype was counted ten times or more. The J gene is TRBJ2-5, the V gene TRBV20-1; D is undetermined. V gave up 5 bases and J gave up 4 bases, with 17 bases separating them. The CDR3 totals 14 residues. CDR1 and CDR2 from the germline V gene are DFQATT and SNEGSKA (reference sequence). CDR3: CSAGVNPARETQYF. In DNA, the CDR3 is TGCAGTGCTGGGGTGAACCCGGCGAGAGAGACCCAGTACTTC.